Listed here are 8 T cell receptor beta chains from one sample, sequenced in a study of CD8+ T cells in alopecia areata. This sample's treatment: oral pan-JAK inhibitor, 5-10 mg twice daily. Extracted RNA was reverse transcribed into cDNA, the sequencing template. TCRdb keeps only in-frame clones here, not all; method: immunoSEQ multiplex PCR. The sample holds approximately 150,000 clones, approximately 62% seen once. The sample was CD4+ T cells sorted from blood, taken at week 24, from a patient treated with tofacitinib. The receptor source for this set is a human donor with alopecia areata.

This clone was picked up a small number of times. The chain combines TRBV29-1 with TRBJ2-4; D is perhaps TRBD2 (6 bases). This CDR3 spans 14 amino acids. Trimming pared 2 bases from V and 7 bases from J, leaving 15 bases between. CDR1 and CDR2 (germline): SQVTM, ANQGSEA. DNA for the CDR3: TGCAGCGTTGAACCTGGTTGGGGGAGGAACATTCAGTACTTC. Protein: CSVEPGWGRNIQYF.

The rearrangement links TRBV5-4 to TRBJ2-5; the match to TRBD2 covers 14 bases. V was clipped by 4 bases and J by 5 bases; unmatched bases: 10. The CDR3 is 17 amino acids. Germline V gives CDR1 SGHNT, CDR2 YYREEE (reference sequence). The CDR3 sequence: CASSLSPGLAGGETQYF. CDR3 nucleotide sequence: TGTGCCAGCAGCCTGTCACCCGGACTAGCGGGGGGTGAGACCCAGTACTTC.

This sequence joins TRBV4-2 and TRBJ2-3, with 9 bases identical to TRBD2. This CDR3 contains 18 residues. Germline trimming cut 1 base from V and 0 bases from J; bases unmatched to any gene: 8. The V gene's germline CDR1 is LGHNA and CDR2 YNFKEQ. The CDR3 here is CASSQVSSGAPSTDTQYF. The DNA for the CDR3 is TGTGCCAGCAGCCAAGTGTCTAGCGGGGCTCCCAGCACAGATACGCAGTATTTT.

This clone has a handful of counts. This chain connects TRBV21-1 to TRBJ2-1; the table names TRBD1, a call not compared with the DNA. TRBV21-1 is given as a pseudogene. CDR3 length: 13 amino acids. The CDR3 is CASSKLQGNEQFF. CDR3 in DNA: TGTGCCAGCAGCAAATTGCAGGGGAATGAGCAGTTCTTC.

The chain's CDR3 is CASSVVPSTDTQYF. The CDR3 bases are TGTGCCAGCAGCGTAGTGCCCAGCACAGATACGCAGTATTTT. V is TRBV9 and J is TRBJ2-3; unclear D gene. The CDR3 totals 14 residues. V was trimmed by 0 bases and J by 0 bases, leaving 5 bases between them. Germline values: CDR1 SGDLS, CDR2 YYNGEE.

This clone was seen just once. The V call is TRBV29-1, the J call TRBJ1-1; D is unresolved. The CDR3 is 15 amino acids. Trimming stripped 3 bases from V and 0 bases from J, with 14 bases between. Germline V lookup: CDR1 SQVTM, CDR2 ANQGSEA. CDR3 DNA: TGCAGCGTTGAGACCCGGATACAAGTGAACACTGAAGCTTTCTTT. Translating gives CSVETRIQVNTEAFF.

The chain joins TRBV4-2 to TRBJ2-7; 13 nucleotides line up with TRBD2. Germline-derived CDR1 and CDR2 are LGHNA and YNFKEQ. The CDR3 loop spans 15 amino acids. The trim removed 4 bases at V and 0 bases at J, leaving 0 bases unmatched. CDR3 amino acids: CASSRTSGGSYEQYF. For the CDR3, the DNA is TGTGCCAGCAGCCGGACTAGCGGGGGCTCCTACGAGCAGTACTTC.

Only one count was recorded for this clone. The chain joins TRBV20-1 to TRBJ2-3; D remains ambiguous. Deletions cut 2 bases from V and 5 bases from J, with 2 bases between. Germline CDR1 is DFQATT and CDR2 is SNEGSKA (reference sequence). CDR3 length equals 10 residues. The CDR3 DNA reads as TGCAGTGCTAGAAGAGATACGCAGTATTTT. Protein sequence: CSARRDTQYF.